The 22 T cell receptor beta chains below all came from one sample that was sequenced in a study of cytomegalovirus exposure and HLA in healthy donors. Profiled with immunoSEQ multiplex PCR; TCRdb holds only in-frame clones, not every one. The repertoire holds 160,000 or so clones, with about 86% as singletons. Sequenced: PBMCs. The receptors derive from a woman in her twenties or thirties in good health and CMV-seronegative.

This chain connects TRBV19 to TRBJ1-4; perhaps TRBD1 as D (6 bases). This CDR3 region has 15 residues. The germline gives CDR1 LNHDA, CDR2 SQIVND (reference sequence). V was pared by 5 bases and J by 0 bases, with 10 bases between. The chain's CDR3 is CASSLQGATNEKLFF. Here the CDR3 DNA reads TGTGCCAGTAGTCTACAGGGTGCAACTAATGAAAAACTGTTTTTT.

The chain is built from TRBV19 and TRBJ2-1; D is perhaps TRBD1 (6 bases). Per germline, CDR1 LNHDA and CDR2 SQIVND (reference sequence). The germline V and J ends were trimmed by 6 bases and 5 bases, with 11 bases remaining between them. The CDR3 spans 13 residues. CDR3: CASRTGTNNEQFF. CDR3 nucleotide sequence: TGTGCCAGTAGAACAGGGACAAACAATGAGCAGTTCTTC.

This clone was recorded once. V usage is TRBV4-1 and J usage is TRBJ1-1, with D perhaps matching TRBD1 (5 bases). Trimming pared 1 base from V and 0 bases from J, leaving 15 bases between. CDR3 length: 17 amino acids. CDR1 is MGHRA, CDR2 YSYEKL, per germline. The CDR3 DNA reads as TGCGCCAGCAGCCAAGGTTCGCCCGGACACCTGAACACTGAAGCTTTCTTT. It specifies CASSQGSPGHLNTEAFF.

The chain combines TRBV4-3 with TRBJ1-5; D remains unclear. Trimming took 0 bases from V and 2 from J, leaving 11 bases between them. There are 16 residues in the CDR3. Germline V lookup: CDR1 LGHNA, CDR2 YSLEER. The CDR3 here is CASSQDFGVGNQPQHF. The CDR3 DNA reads TGCGCCAGCAGCCAAGATTTCGGGGTCGGCAATCAGCCCCAGCATTTT.

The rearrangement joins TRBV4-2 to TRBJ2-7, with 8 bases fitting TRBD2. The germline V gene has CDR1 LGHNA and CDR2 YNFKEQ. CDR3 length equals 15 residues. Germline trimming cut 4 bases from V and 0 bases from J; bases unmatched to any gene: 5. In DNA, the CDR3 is TGTGCCAGCAGCCTAAAAGCGGGGGCCTCCTACGAGCAGTACTTC. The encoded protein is CASSLKAGASYEQYF.

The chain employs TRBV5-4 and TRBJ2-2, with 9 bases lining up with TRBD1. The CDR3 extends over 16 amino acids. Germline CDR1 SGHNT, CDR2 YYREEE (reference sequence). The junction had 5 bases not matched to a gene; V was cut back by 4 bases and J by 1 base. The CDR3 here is CASSDPGQGNTGELFF. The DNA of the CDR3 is TGTGCCAGCAGCGACCCGGGACAGGGGAACACCGGGGAGCTGTTTTTT.

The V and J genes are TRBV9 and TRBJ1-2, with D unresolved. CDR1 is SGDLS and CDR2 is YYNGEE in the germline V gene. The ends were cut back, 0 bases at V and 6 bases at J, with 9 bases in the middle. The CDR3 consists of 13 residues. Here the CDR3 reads CASSVDRVHGYTF. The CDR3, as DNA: TGTGCCAGCAGCGTAGATCGGGTGCATGGCTACACCTTC.

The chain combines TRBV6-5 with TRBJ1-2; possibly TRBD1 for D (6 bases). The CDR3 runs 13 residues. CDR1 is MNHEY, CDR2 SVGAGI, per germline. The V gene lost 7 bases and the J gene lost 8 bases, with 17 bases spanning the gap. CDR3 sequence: CASNEGDIGGYTF. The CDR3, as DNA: TGTGCCAGCAATGAGGGGGACATAGGAGGCTACACCTTC.

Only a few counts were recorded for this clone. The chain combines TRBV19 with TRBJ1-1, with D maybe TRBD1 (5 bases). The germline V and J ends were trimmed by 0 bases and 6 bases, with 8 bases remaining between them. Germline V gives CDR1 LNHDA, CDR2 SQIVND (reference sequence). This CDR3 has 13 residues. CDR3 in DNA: TGTGCCAGTAGTATAGACAGGGAGGCTGAAGCTTTCTTT. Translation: CASSIDREAEAFF.

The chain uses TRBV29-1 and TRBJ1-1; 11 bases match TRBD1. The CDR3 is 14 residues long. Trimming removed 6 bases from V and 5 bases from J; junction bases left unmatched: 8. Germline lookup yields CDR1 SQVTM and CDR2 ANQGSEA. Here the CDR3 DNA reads TGCAGCGTACGAAGGGGACAGGGGGGAACTGAAGCTTTCTTT. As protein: CSVRRGQGGTEAFF. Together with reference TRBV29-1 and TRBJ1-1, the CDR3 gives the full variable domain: SAVISQKPSRDICQRGTSLTIQCQVDSQVTMMFWYRQQPGQSLTLIATANQGSEATYESGFVIDKFPISRPNLTFSTLTVSNMSPEDSSIYLCSVRRGQGGTEAFFGQGTRLTVV.

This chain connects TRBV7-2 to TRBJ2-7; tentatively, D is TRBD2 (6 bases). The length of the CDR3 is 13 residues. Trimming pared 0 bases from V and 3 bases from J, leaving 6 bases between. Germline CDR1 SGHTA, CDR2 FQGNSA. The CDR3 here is CASSLATSYEQYF. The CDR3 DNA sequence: TGTGCCAGCAGCTTAGCGACTAGCTACGAGCAGTACTTC.

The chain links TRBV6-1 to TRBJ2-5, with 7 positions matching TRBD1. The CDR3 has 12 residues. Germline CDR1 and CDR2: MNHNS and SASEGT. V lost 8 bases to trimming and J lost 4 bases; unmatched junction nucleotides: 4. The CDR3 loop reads CASGYRGETQYF. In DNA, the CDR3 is TGTGCCAGCGGATACAGGGGAGAGACCCAGTACTTC.

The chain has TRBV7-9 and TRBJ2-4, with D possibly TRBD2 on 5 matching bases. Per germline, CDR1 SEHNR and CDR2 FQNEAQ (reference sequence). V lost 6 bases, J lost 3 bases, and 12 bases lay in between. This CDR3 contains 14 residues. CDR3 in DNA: TGTGCCAGCAGTTCGGACTCCGGCAAAAACATTCAGTACTTC. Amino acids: CASSSDSGKNIQYF. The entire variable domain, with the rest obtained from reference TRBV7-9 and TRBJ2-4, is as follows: DTGVSQNPRHKITKRGQNVTFRCDPISEHNRLYWYRQTLGQGPEFLTYFQNEAQLEKSRLLSDRFSAERPKGSFSTLEIQRTEQGDSAMYLCASSSDSGKNIQYFGAGTRLSVL.

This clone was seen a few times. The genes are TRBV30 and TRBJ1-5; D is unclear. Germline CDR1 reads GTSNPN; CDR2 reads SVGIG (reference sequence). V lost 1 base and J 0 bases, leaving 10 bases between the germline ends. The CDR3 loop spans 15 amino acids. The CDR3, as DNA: TGTGCCTGGAGTGAGCGGGGTTTTAGCAATCAGCCCCAGCATTTT. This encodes CAWSERGFSNQPQHF.

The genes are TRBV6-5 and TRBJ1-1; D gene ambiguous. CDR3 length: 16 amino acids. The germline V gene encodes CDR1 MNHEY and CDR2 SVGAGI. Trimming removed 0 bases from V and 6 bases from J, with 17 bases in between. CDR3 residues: CASSYSRTNLAPEAFF. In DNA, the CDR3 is TGTGCCAGCAGTTACTCGAGAACTAATTTGGCCCCTGAAGCTTTCTTT.

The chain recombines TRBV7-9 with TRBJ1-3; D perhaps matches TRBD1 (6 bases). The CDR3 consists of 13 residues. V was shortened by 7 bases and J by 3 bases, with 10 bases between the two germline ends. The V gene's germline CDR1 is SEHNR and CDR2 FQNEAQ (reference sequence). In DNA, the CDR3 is TGTGCCAGCAACCAACAGGGTGGAAACACCATATATTTT. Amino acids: CASNQQGGNTIYF.

The CDR3 DNA reads TGCGCCAGCAGCCAAGATTCGGGAGCCGAGCAGTACTTC. Its translation is CASSQDSGAEQYF. This chain uses TRBV4-3 with TRBJ2-7; D may be TRBD2 (6 bases). The germline CDR1 and CDR2 sequences are LGHNA and YSLEER. The CDR3 spans 13 residues. The V end was cut by 0 bases, the J end by 6 bases, with 9 bases between.

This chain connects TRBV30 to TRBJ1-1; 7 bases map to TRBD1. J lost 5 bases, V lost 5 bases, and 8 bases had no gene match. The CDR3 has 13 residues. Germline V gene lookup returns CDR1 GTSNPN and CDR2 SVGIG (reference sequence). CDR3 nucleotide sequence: TGTGCCTGGCGCCCACAGGGGAAGACTGAAGCTTTCTTT. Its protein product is CAWRPQGKTEAFF.

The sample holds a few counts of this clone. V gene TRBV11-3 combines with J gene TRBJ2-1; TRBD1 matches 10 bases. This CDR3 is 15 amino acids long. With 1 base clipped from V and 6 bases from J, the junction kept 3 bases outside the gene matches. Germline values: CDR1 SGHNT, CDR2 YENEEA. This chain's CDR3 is CASSLAGTGVNEQFF. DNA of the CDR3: TGTGCCAGCAGCTTAGCCGGGACAGGGGTCAATGAGCAGTTCTTC.

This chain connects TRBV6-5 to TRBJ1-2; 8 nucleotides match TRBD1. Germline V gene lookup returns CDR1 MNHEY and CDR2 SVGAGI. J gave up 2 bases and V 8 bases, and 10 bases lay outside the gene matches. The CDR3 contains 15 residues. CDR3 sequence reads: CASRGTGLKNYGYTF. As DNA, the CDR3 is TGTGCCAGCCGCGGGACAGGACTAAAAAACTATGGCTACACCTTC.

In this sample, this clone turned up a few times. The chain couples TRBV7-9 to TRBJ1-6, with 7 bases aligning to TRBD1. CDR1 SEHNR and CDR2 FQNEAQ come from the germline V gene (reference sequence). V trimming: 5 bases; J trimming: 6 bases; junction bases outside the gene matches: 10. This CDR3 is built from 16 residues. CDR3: CASSDTRQGGNSPLHF. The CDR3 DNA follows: TGTGCCAGCAGCGACACCAGACAGGGCGGTAATTCACCCCTCCACTTT. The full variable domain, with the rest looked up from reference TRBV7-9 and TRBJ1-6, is DTGVSQNPRHKITKRGQNVTFRCDPISEHNRLYWYRQTLGQGPEFLTYFQNEAQLEKSRLLSDRFSAERPKGSFSTLEIQRTEQGDSAMYLCASSDTRQGGNSPLHFGNGTRLTVT.

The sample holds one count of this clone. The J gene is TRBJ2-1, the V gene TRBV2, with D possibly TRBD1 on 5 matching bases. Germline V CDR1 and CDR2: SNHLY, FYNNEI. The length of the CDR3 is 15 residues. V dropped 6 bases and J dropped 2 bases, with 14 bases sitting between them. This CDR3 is CASSSQGRAYNEQFF. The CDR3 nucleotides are TGTGCCAGCAGCTCGCAGGGAAGAGCCTACAATGAGCAGTTCTTC.